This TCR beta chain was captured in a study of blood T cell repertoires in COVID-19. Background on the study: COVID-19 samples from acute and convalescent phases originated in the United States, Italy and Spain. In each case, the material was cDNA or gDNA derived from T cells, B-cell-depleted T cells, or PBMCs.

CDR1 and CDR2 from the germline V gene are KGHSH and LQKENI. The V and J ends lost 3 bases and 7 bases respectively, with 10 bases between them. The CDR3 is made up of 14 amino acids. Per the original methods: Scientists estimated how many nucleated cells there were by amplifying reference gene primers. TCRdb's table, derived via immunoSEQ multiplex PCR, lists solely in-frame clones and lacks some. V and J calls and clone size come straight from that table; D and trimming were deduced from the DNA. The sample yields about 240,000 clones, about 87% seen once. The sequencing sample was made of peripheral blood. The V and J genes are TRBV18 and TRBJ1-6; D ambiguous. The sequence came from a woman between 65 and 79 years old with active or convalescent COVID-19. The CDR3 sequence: CASSPGQRNSPLHF. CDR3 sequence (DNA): TGTGCCAGCTCACCGGGCCAGAGAAATTCACCCCTCCACTTT.